Below are 4 T cell receptor beta chains sequenced from a single sample in a study of CD8+ T cells in alopecia areata. Cutaneous lymph node cells were pooled, and they were sorted using CD4, CD8alpha, NKG2D, NKG2ACE and other markers. It was cDNA, reverse transcribed from extracted RNA, that served as the sequencing template. Method: immunoSEQ multiplex PCR; TCRdb's copy keeps in-frame clones and lacks some. The table lists 200,000 to 300,000 clones, with no singletons. The specimen sequenced was CD4+ T cells sorted from a lymph node. The receptors were gathered from a C3H/HeJ mouse with alopecia areata. For this mouse line, the MHC haplotype is H2-k.

This clone showed up just a few times. The genes are named according to mouse. Sequencing ends 3 residues short of the CDR3 end; the germline J gene provides the rest. The chain employs TRBV3 and TRBJ1-6, with 7 positions matching TRBD1. TRBJ1-6 counts as an open reading frame of uncertain function. With 5 bases clipped from V and 1 base from J, the junction kept 5 bases outside the gene matches. The CDR3 length is 16 residues. Per the germline V gene, CDR1 is SNHLY and CDR2 is FYNGKV (reference sequence). The CDR3 bases that were read are TGTGCCAGCAGCGGACAGGCCCTCTCCTATAATTCGCCC. This translates into CASSGQALSYNSP. The whole CDR3 is CASSGQALSYNSPLYF.

A note on this clone: The genes and germline here are from mouse. The CDR3 is cut off 4 residues early in the read; its end comes from the germline J gene. This rearrangement joins TRBV13-1 to TRBJ1-2; 7 bases line up with TRBD1. Germline V gives CDR1 NSHNY, CDR2 SYGAGN. J was trimmed by 3 bases and V by 0 bases; bases with no gene match: 5. This CDR3 is 15 amino acids long. CDR3: CASSDARGRDSDYTF. The DNA read from the CDR3 is TGTGCCAGCAGTGATGCAAGGGGGCGCGACTCC.

This clone was detected only a few times. Gene names are mouse gene names. The read terminates 4 residues ahead of where the CDR3 ends, so the germline J gene completes it. The rearrangement links TRBV2 to TRBJ1-2; D might be TRBD1 (6 bases). Trimming left V 4 bases short and J 0 bases short, with 12 bases between. CDR1 and CDR2 (germline): LGHNA, YSYQKL. This CDR3 is built from 15 residues. The CDR3 DNA, read in part, is TGTGCCAGCAGCCCTCCGGGACAAGCAAACTCC. This codes for CASSPPGQANS. The full-length CDR3 reads as CASSPPGQANSDYTF.

A note on this clone: These gene names are mouse names. The CDR3 end is not reached by the read, which stops 4 residues before it; the germline J gene fills it in. This CDR3 is also generated by other DNA sequences in the sample. The J gene is TRBJ2-3, the V gene TRBV13-1; 8 bases align to TRBD2. The junction had 5 bases not matched to a gene; V was cut back by 5 bases and J by 0 bases. CDR3 size: 15 residues. CDR1 is NSHNY, CDR2 SYGAGN, per germline. The chain's CDR3 is CASRRLGTSAETLYF. CDR3 DNA (partial): TGTGCCAGCAGAAGACTGGGGACTAGTGCAGAA.